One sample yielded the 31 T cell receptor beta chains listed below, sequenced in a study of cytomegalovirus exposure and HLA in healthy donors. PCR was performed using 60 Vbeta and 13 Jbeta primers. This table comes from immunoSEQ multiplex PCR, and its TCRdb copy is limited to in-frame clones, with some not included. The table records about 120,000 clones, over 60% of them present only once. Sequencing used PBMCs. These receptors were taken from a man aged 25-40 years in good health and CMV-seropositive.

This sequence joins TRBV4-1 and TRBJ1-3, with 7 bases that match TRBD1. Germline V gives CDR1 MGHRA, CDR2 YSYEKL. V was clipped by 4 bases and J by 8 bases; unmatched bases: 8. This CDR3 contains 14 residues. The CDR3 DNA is TGCGCCAGCAGCCTAGAACAGGGGCCGGACACCATATATTTT. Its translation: CASSLEQGPDTIYF.

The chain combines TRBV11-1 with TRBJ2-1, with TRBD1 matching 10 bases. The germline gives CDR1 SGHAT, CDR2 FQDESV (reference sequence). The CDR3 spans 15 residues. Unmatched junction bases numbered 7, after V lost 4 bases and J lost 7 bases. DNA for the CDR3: TGTGCCAGCAGCTCCCGACAGGGGGCAAGAAATGAGCAGTTCTTC. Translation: CASSSRQGARNEQFF.

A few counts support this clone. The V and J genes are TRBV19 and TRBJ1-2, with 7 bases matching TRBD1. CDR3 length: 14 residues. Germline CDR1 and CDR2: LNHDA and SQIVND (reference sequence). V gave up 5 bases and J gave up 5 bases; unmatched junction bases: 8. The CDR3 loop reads CASSLGDSPYGYTF. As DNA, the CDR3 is TGTGCCAGTAGTCTCGGGGACAGCCCGTATGGCTACACCTTC.

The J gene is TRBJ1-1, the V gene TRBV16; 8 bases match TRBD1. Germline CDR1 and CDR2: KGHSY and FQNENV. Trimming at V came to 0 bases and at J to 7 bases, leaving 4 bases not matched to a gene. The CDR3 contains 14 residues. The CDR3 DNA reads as TGTGCCAGCAGCCAATCCCGACAGGGGTTTGAAGCTTTCTTT. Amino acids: CASSQSRQGFEAFF.

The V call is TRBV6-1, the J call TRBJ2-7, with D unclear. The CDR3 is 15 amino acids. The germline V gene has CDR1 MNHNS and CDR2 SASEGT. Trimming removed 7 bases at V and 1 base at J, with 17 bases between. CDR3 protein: CASTLIAAPSYEQYF. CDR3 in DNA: TGTGCCAGCACCCTGATAGCCGCTCCATCCTACGAGCAGTACTTC.

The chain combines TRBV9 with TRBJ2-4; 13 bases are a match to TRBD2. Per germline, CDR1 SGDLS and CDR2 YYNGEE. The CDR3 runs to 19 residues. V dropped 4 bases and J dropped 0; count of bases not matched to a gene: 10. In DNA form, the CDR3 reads TGTGCCAGCAGCCCGGGACTAGCGGGGCCTTACGTAGCCAAAAACATTCAGTACTTC. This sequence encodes CASSPGLAGPYVAKNIQYF.

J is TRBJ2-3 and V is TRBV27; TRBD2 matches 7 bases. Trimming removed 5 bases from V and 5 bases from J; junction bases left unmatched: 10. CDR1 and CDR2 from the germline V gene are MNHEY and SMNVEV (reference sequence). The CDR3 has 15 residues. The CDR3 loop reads CASSLGAGAGDTQYF. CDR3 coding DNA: TGTGCCAGCAGTCTAGGGGCGGGAGCGGGAGATACGCAGTATTTT.

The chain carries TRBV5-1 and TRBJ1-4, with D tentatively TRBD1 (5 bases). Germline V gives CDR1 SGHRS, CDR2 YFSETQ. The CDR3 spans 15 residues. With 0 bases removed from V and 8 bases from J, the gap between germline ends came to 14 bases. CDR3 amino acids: CASSLGVGAGEKLFF. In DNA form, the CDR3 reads TGCGCCAGCAGCTTGGGAGTAGGGGCTGGCGAAAAACTGTTTTTT.

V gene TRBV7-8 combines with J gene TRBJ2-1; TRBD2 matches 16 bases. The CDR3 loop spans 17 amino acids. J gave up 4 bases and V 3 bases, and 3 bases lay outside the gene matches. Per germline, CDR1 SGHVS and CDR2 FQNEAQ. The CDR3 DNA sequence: TGTGCCAGCAGCTTGGGACTAGCGGGGGGGATATACAATGAGCAGTTCTTC. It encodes CASSLGLAGGIYNEQFF.

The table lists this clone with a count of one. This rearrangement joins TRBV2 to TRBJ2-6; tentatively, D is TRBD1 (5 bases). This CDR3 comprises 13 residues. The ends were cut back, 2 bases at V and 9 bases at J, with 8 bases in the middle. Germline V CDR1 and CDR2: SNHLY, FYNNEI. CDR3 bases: TGTGCCAGCAGTGAACAGGGCGTCAACGTCCTGACTTTC. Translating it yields CASSEQGVNVLTF.

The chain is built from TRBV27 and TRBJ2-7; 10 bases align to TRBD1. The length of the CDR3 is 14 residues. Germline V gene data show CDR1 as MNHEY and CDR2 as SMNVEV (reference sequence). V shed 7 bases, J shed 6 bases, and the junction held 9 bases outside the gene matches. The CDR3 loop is CASMVDRGLSEQYF. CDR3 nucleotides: TGTGCCAGCATGGTAGACAGGGGGCTTAGCGAGCAGTACTTC.

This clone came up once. The DNA of the CDR3 is TGTGCCAGCAGTAGGACATCAGATACGCAGTATTTT. Translated, it gives CASSRTSDTQYF. The rearrangement uses TRBV2 and TRBJ2-3; perhaps TRBD1 as D (5 bases). Trimming pared 5 bases from V and 4 bases from J, leaving 7 bases between. The CDR3 contains 12 residues. CDR1 and CDR2 from the germline V gene are SNHLY and FYNNEI.

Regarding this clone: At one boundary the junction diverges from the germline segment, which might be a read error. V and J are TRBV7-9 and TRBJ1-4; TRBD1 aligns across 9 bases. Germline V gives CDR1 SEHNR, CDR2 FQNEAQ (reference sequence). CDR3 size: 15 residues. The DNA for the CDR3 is TGTTCCAGCAGCCGAGGGGACAGGGCTAATGAAAAACTGTTTTTT. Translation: CSSSRGDRANEKLFF. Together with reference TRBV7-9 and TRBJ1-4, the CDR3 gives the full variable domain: DTGVSQNPRHKITKRGQNVTFRCDPISEHNRLYWYRQTLGQGPEFLTYFQNEAQLEKSRLLSDRFSAERPKGSFSTLEIQRTEQGDSAMYLCSSSRGDRANEKLFFGSGTQLSVL.

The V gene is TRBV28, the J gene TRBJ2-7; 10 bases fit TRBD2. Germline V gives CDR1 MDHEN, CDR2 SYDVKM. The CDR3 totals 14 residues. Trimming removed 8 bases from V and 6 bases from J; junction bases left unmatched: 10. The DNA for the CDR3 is TGTGCCAGCCGTCTAGCGGGAGCGGGCGGCGAGCAGTACTTC. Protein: CASRLAGAGGEQYF.

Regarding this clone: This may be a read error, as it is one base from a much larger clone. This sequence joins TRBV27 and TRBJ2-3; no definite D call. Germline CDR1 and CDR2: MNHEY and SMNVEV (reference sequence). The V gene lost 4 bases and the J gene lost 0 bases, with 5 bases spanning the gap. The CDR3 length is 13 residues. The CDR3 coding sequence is TGTGCCAGCAGTTCAACTAGCACAGATACGCAGTATTTT. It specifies CASSSTSTDTQYF.

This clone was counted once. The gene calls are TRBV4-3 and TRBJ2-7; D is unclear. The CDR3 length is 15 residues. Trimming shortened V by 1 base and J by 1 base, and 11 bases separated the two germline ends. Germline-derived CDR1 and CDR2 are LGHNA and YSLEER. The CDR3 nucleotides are TGCGCCAGCAGCCAAGGACGGGTGGGTTCCTACGAGCAGTACTTC. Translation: CASSQGRVGSYEQYF.

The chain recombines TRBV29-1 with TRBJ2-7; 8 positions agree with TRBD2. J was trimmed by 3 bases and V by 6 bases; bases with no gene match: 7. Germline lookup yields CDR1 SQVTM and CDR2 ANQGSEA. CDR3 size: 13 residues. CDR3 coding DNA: TGCAGCGTGGGAAAGCGGGAGATCTACGAGCAGTACTTC. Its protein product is CSVGKREIYEQYF.

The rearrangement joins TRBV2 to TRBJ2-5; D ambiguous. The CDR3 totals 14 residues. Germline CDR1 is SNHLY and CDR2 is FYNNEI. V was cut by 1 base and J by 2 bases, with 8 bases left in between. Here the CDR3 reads CASSEDSFQETQYF. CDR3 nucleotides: TGTGCCAGCAGTGAAGACAGTTTTCAAGAGACCCAGTACTTC.

The CDR3 is CASSKGHTNTEAFF. The CDR3 DNA is TGTGCCAGCAGCAAGGGACACACGAACACTGAAGCTTTCTTT. The V call is TRBV7-6, the J call TRBJ1-1, with a tentative D call TRBD1 (6 bases). The CDR3 covers 14 residues. Trimming shortened V by 5 bases and J by 1 base, and 11 bases separated the two germline ends. Germline CDR1 SGHVS, CDR2 FNYEAQ.

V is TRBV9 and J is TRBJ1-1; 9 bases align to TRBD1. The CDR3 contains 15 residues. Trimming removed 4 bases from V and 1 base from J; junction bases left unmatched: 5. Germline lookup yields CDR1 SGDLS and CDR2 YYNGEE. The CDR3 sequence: CASSPRTGENTEAFF. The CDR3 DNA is TGTGCCAGCAGCCCACGGACAGGGGAGAACACTGAAGCTTTCTTT.

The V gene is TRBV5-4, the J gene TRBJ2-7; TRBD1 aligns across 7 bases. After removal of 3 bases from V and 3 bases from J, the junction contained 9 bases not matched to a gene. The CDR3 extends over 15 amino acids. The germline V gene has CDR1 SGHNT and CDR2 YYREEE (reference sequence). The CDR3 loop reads CASSSGQPSIYEQYF. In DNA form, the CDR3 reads TGTGCCAGCAGCTCGGGACAGCCATCGATCTACGAGCAGTACTTC.

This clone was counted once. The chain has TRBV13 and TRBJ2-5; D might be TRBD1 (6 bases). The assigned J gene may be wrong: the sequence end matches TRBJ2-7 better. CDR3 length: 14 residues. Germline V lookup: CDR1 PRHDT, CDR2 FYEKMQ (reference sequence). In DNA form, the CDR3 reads TGTGCCAGCAGCTCGAAGACAGGTGACTACGAGCAGTACTTC. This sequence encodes CASSSKTGDYEQYF.

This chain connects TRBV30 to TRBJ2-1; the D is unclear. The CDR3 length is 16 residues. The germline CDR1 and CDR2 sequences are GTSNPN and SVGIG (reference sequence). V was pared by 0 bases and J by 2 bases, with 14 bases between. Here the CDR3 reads CAWSVISLETYNEQFF. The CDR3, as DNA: TGTGCCTGGAGTGTTATAAGTCTAGAAACCTACAATGAGCAGTTCTTC.

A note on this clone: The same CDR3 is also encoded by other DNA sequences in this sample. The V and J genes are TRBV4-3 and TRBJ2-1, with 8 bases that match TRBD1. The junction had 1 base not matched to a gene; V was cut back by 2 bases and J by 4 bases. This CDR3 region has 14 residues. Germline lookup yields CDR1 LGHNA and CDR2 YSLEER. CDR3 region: CASSQRQGYNEQFF. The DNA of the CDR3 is TGCGCCAGCAGCCAACGACAGGGGTACAATGAGCAGTTCTTC.

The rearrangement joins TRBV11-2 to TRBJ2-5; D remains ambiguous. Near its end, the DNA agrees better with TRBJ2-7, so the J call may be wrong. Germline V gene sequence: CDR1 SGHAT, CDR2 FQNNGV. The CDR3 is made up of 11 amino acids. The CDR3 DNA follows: TGTGCCAGCCTTGGGGACTACGAGCAGTACTTC. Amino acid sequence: CASLGDYEQYF.

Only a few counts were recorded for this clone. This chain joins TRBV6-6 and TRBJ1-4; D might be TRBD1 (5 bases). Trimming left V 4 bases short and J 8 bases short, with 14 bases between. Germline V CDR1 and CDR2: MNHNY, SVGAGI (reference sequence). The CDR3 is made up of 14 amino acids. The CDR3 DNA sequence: TGTGCCAGCAGTTGGGGCCTTGTAGAGGAAAAACTGTTTTTT. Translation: CASSWGLVEEKLFF.

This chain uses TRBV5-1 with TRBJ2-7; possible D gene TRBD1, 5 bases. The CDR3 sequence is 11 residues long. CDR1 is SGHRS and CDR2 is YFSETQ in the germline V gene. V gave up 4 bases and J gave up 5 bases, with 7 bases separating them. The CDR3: CASSAGNEQYF. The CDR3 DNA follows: TGCGCCAGCAGCGCAGGGAACGAGCAGTACTTC.

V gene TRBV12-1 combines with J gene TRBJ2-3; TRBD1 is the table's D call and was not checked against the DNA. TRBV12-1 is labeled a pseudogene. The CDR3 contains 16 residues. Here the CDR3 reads CASSSNDRGHADTQYF. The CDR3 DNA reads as TGTGCCAGCAGCTCCAACGACAGGGGGCACGCAGATACGCAGTATTTT.

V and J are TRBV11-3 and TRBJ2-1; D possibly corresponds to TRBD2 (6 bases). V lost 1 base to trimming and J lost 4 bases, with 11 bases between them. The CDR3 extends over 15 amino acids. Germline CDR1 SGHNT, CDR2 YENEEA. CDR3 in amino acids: CASSLGGRTYNEQFF. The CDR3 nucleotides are TGTGCCAGCAGCTTAGGGGGGAGGACTTACAATGAGCAGTTCTTC.

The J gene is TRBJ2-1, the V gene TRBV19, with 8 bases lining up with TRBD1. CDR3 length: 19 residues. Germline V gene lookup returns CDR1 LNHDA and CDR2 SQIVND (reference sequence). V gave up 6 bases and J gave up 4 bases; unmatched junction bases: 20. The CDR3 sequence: CASSRTGKYVGEEYNEQFF. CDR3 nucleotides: TGTGCCAGTAGCCGGACAGGGAAGTACGTCGGGGAGGAGTACAATGAGCAGTTCTTC.

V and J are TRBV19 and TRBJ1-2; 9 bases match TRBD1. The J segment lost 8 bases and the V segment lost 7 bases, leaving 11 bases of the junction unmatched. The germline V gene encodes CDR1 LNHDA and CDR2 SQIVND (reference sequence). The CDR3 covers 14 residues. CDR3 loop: CASNPGQGAWGYTF. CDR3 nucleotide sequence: TGTGCCAGTAATCCGGGACAGGGTGCGTGGGGCTACACCTTC.